A selection of T cell receptor beta chains follows, all from one sample in a study of CD8+ T cells in alopecia areata. Sequencing used immunoSEQ multiplex PCR; TCRdb keeps in-frame clones, though not all of them. The sample lists about 92,000 clones, 40% to 50% seen once, with less than 20% in the top ten. This sample comprised CD8+ T cells sorted from blood, obtained at week 24, from a patient treated with tofacitinib. These receptors originate from a human donor with alopecia areata. CDR3s include the opening cysteine and the closing phenylalanine or tryptophan. The order of the fields is clone size, D gene, V gene, J gene, CDR3 DNA, CDR3 protein. The D gene is left open where the match is weak. Clone size is given for some rows only: seen once, a few or many times, or a class if the clone is expanded.

size: .
D: TRBD1
V: TRBV9
J: TRBJ2-5
DNA: TGTGCCAGCAGCGCGTTCGACAGGGAAGAGACCCAGTACTTC
CDR3: CASSAFDREETQYF

size: .
D: .
V: TRBV30
J: TRBJ1-5
DNA: TGTGCCTGGAGTGTATTAGGCAGCAATCAGCCCCAGCATTTT
CDR3: CAWSVLGSNQPQHF

size: many
D: .
V: TRBV4-1
J: TRBJ1-1
DNA: TGCGCCAGCAGCCCGGTGCCGGGGAAAGAAGCTTTCTTT
CDR3: CASSPVPGKEAFF

size: few
D: TRBD1
V: TRBV19
J: TRBJ2-5
DNA: TGTGCCAGTAGCCCTCCGGACAGGGGATTGGAGACCCAGTACTTC
CDR3: CASSPPDRGLETQYF

size: few
D: .
V: TRBV6-5
J: TRBJ2-7
DNA: TGTGCCAGCAACCTAGGGGGGGGCGAGCAGTACTTC
CDR3: CASNLGGGEQYF

size: .
D: .
V: TRBV7-6
J: TRBJ2-7
DNA: TGTGCCAGCAGCCATGGGCTCTTGGACGAGCAGTACTTC
CDR3: CASSHGLLDEQYF

size: .
D: .
V: TRBV4-1
J: TRBJ1-3
DNA: TGCGCCAGCAGCCAAGATTGGGCGGACGGAAACACCATATATTTT
CDR3: CASSQDWADGNTIYF

size: .
D: TRBD1
V: TRBV27
J: TRBJ1-2
DNA: TGTGCCAGCAGCCACCGACAGGGTATTCATGGCTACACCTTC
CDR3: CASSHRQGIHGYTF

size: .
D: .
V: TRBV27
J: TRBJ2-7
DNA: TGTGCCAGCAGCCCCCCGGGCTACGAGCAGTACTTC
CDR3: CASSPPGYEQYF

size: once
D: .
V: TRBV6-5
J: TRBJ2-7
DNA: TGTGCCAGCAGTCACTCGGAGACAGGACACTACGAGCAGTACTTC
CDR3: CASSHSETGHYEQYF